Following are 31 T cell receptor beta chains from one sample sequenced in a study of T cell changes during pregnancy in multiple sclerosis. Here immunoSEQ multiplex PCR was the method, and the copy in TCRdb shows in-frame clones only, minus some. The sample comprises around 24,000 clones, about 87% of which are singletons, and around 0.93% rests with the top ten. Sequencing used CD4+ T cells from peripheral blood mononuclear cells, obtained in the second trimester of pregnancy. These receptors were obtained from a female donor in good health, enrolled as a control in a pregnancy study.

For this clone: A read error may account for a junction end that differs from germline. The rearrangement joins TRBV7-7 to TRBJ2-1; 14 nucleotides line up with TRBD2. In germline, CDR1 is SSHAT, CDR2 FNYEAQ (reference sequence). This CDR3 contains 17 residues. As DNA, the CDR3 is TGTGCTAGCAGCCGCGGGACTAGCGGGGGAGGGGGGAATGAGCAGTTCTTC. Protein product: CASSRGTSGGGGNEQFF.

The chain recombines TRBV29-1 with TRBJ2-3, with TRBD2 matching 10 bases. The CDR3 extends over 15 amino acids. V shed 5 bases and J 4 bases; nucleotides not matched to a gene: 9. CDR1 is SQVTM, CDR2 ANQGSEA, per germline. Written as DNA, the CDR3 is TGCAGCGTTAAAAGCGGGGGGGCCGGTTCAGATACGCAGTATTTT. It codes for CSVKSGGAGSDTQYF.

The chain couples TRBV4-2 to TRBJ2-7; maybe TRBD2 (6 bases). Trimming shortened V by 2 bases and J by 3 bases, and 11 bases separated the two germline ends. The CDR3 length is 14 residues. Germline V CDR1 and CDR2: LGHNA, YNFKEQ. CDR3 amino acids: CASSQSRGGYEQYF. The CDR3 DNA sequence: TGTGCCAGCAGCCAAAGTCGGGGAGGCTACGAGCAGTACTTC.

The rearrangement uses TRBV5-1 and TRBJ2-1; 7 bases are shared with TRBD2. The CDR3 loop spans 14 amino acids. Trimming at V came to 4 bases and at J to 5 bases, leaving 6 bases not matched to a gene. Per the germline V gene, CDR1 is SGHRS and CDR2 is YFSETQ. In DNA, the CDR3 is TGCGCCAGCAGCCCGACCGGGACTAACAATGAGCAGTTCTTC. Its translation is CASSPTGTNNEQFF.

This clone was recorded a few times. The V and J genes are TRBV10-3 and TRBJ1-6, with D perhaps TRBD1 (6 bases). V was clipped by 7 bases and J by 8 bases, with 18 bases between them. The germline V gene has CDR1 ENHRY and CDR2 SYGVKD. The CDR3 spans 15 residues. The CDR3 region has the DNA TGTGCCATCAAAGGGGGGGGCGCGGCGGATTCACCCCTCCACTTT. It translates to CAIKGGGAADSPLHF.

This chain connects TRBV7-2 to TRBJ1-2, with 7 positions matching TRBD1. The CDR3 runs 13 residues. Germline V gives CDR1 SGHTA, CDR2 FQGNSA. The J segment lost 7 bases and the V segment lost 3 bases, leaving 5 bases of the junction unmatched. CDR3 DNA: TGTGCCAGCAGCTTGGCGACAGGGCCTGGCTACACCTTC. Translated, it gives CASSLATGPGYTF.

The chain carries TRBV12-5 and TRBJ2-3; D remains unclear. V shed 6 bases and J shed 0 bases, with 4 bases lying between them. CDR1 and CDR2 (germline): LGHNT, FRNRAP. The CDR3 totals 12 residues. The chain's CDR3 is CASGTSTDTQYF. The CDR3 DNA is TGTGCTAGTGGAACTAGCACAGATACGCAGTATTTT.

V usage is TRBV19 and J usage is TRBJ1-2; TRBD1 aligns across 7 bases. Trimming cost V 3 bases and J 8 bases; bases outside gene matches: 9. This CDR3 has 14 residues. The germline gives CDR1 LNHDA, CDR2 SQIVND (reference sequence). The CDR3 DNA reads as TGTGCCAGTAGTATGTTAGGGGGCGCGCTGGGCTACACCTTC. Its protein is CASSMLGGALGYTF. Full variable domain (rest looked up from reference TRBV19 and TRBJ1-2): DGGITQSPKYLFRKEGQNVTLSCEQNLNHDAMYWYRQDPGQGLRLIYYSQIVNDFQKGDIAEGYSVSREKKESFPLTVTSAQKNPTAFYLCASSMLGGALGYTFGSGTRLTVV.

V usage is TRBV13 and J usage is TRBJ2-5; tentatively, D is TRBD2 (6 bases). The V and J ends lost 3 bases and 5 bases respectively, with 13 bases between them. Germline lookup yields CDR1 PRHDT and CDR2 FYEKMQ (reference sequence). This CDR3 is built from 14 residues. DNA of the CDR3: TGTGCCAGCAGCTTCTACTTAGGGAGGGAGACCCAGTACTTC. As protein: CASSFYLGRETQYF.

The sample holds one count of this clone. The CDR3 is CASSSLGQGDEPQHF. CDR3 bases: TGTGCCAGCAGCTCATTGGGACAGGGGGATGAGCCCCAGCATTTT. This chain uses TRBV5-8 with TRBJ1-5, with TRBD1 identical over 11 bases. Germline CDR1 and CDR2: SGHTS and YDEGEE. Trimming cost V 3 bases and J 8 bases; bases outside gene matches: 7. The CDR3 covers 15 residues.

This sequence joins TRBV6-5 and TRBJ1-3; D gene uncertain. Germline V CDR1 and CDR2: MNHEY, SVGAGI. Trimming pared 7 bases from V and 4 bases from J, leaving 14 bases between. The CDR3 is made up of 14 amino acids. The DNA of the CDR3 is TGTGCCAGCACCATGGGGAGGGCGGGAAACACCATATATTTT. The encoded protein is CASTMGRAGNTIYF.

The chain is built from TRBV15 and TRBJ2-3; 7 bases fit TRBD2. The germline V gene encodes CDR1 LNHNV and CDR2 YYDKDF (reference sequence). Trimming removed 9 bases from V and 0 bases from J; junction bases left unmatched: 12. CDR3 length equals 16 residues. CDR3: CATAGTTFFSTDTQYF. The CDR3 coding sequence is TGTGCCACTGCCGGGACTACGTTTTTTAGCACAGATACGCAGTATTTT.

The rearrangement joins TRBV7-2 to TRBJ1-5, with 9 bases lining up with TRBD1. CDR3 length: 15 residues. The J segment lost 7 bases and the V segment lost 1 base, leaving 5 bases of the junction unmatched. CDR1 and CDR2 from the germline V gene are SGHTA and FQGNSA. The CDR3 is CASSLGGQGRQPQHF. CDR3 nucleotides: TGTGCCAGCAGCTTAGGTGGACAGGGGCGCCAGCCCCAGCATTTT. Full variable domain (missing parts from reference TRBV7-2 and TRBJ1-5): GAGVSQSPSNKVTEKGKDVELRCDPISGHTALYWYRQSLGQGLEFLIYFQGNSAPDKSGLPSDRFSAERTGGSVSTLTIQRTQQEDSAVYLCASSLGGQGRQPQHFGDGTRLSIL.

This sequence joins TRBV25-1 and TRBJ2-5; a weak D match, TRBD2 (7 bases). Looked up from germline, CDR1 is MGHDK and CDR2 is SYGVNS. Deletions cut 8 bases from V and 5 bases from J, with 15 bases between. This CDR3 has 13 residues. CDR3 coding DNA: TGTGCCAGCGGGGGGGCAGGGTGGGAGACCCAGTACTTC. Translating it yields CASGGAGWETQYF.

The CDR3 DNA is TGTGCCAGCAGCCCACCGGCTAGCGGGAGCGAGCAGTACTTC. It encodes CASSPPASGSEQYF. The V and J genes are TRBV28 and TRBJ2-7, with TRBD2 identical over 10 bases. CDR1 and CDR2 from the germline V gene are MDHEN and SYDVKM. The CDR3 has 14 residues. Trimming removed 6 bases from V and 6 bases from J; junction bases left unmatched: 8.

The chain couples TRBV30 to TRBJ2-1; D unclear. The CDR3 loop spans 12 amino acids. The germline V gene has CDR1 GTSNPN and CDR2 SVGIG (reference sequence). Deletions cut 1 base from V and 4 bases from J, with 5 bases between. The chain's CDR3 is CAWSASYNEQFF. The CDR3 nucleotides are TGTGCCTGGAGTGCCAGTTACAATGAGCAGTTCTTC.

The chain combines TRBV19 with TRBJ2-1; 14 bases align to TRBD2. CDR3 size: 18 residues. Germline V gene sequence: CDR1 LNHDA, CDR2 SQIVND (reference sequence). After removal of 7 bases from V and 2 bases from J, the junction contained 10 bases not matched to a gene. CDR3 residues: CASTTGRLAGGPYNEQFF. The CDR3 bases are TGTGCCAGTACTACAGGGAGACTAGCGGGAGGGCCCTACAATGAGCAGTTCTTC.

The chain uses TRBV4-3 and TRBJ2-1; TRBD2 matches 14 bases. The CDR3 runs 19 residues. The V and J ends lost 1 base and 0 bases, in that order; junction bases with no gene match: 5. Per germline, CDR1 LGHNA and CDR2 YSLEER. CDR3 in DNA: TGCGCCAGCAGCCAAGGGACTAGCGGGGGGCTTCCCTCCTACAATGAGCAGTTCTTC. It yields the protein CASSQGTSGGLPSYNEQFF.

The chain uses TRBV25-1 and TRBJ1-6; 8 bases match TRBD1. Germline V gives CDR1 MGHDK, CDR2 SYGVNS. The CDR3 extends over 15 amino acids. With V trimmed by 2 bases and J by 10 bases, 7 bases remained unmatched. The CDR3 DNA follows: TGTGCCAGCAGTGAACTTTGGACAGGGAACTCACCCCTCCACTTT. Amino acid sequence: CASSELWTGNSPLHF.

This clone came up once. The chain recombines TRBV14 with TRBJ2-3, with D perhaps matching TRBD2 (6 bases). The CDR3 is 15 amino acids. Germline CDR1 is SGHDN and CDR2 is FVKESK. Trimming shortened V by 1 base and J by 2 bases, and 10 bases separated the two germline ends. The CDR3, as DNA: TGTGCCAGCAGCCAAGTGCGGGGAGTCACAGATACGCAGTATTTT. Amino acid sequence: CASSQVRGVTDTQYF.

The rearrangement links TRBV6-6 to TRBJ2-7, with D unresolved. CDR3 size: 12 residues. V gave up 5 bases and J gave up 6 bases, with 11 bases separating them. Per germline, CDR1 MNHNY and CDR2 SVGAGI (reference sequence). The CDR3: CASSEAQREQYF. The CDR3 DNA follows: TGTGCCAGCAGTGAGGCGCAGCGCGAGCAGTACTTC.

The CDR3: CASSNRDRGGTGELFF. The CDR3 nucleotides are TGTGCCAGCAGCAACCGGGACAGGGGAGGAACCGGGGAGCTGTTTTTT. V and J are TRBV7-3 and TRBJ2-2; 10 bases align to TRBD1. CDR1 SGHTA and CDR2 FQGTGA come from the germline V gene. The CDR3 loop spans 16 amino acids. With V trimmed by 5 bases and J by 5 bases, 8 bases remained unmatched.

This chain connects TRBV5-5 to TRBJ2-2; D perhaps matches TRBD2 (5 bases). The CDR3 is 14 amino acids. Germline CDR1 is SGHKS and CDR2 is YYEKEE (reference sequence). Trimming removed 1 base at V and 7 bases at J, with 11 bases between. The CDR3 region has the DNA TGTGCCAGCAGCTTGCGGATGGAGGTCGGGGAGCTGTTTTTT. This encodes CASSLRMEVGELFF.

J is TRBJ2-7 and V is TRBV6-5; 8 nucleotides align to TRBD2. Germline V gives CDR1 MNHEY, CDR2 SVGAGI. V was clipped by 5 bases and J by 2 bases; unmatched bases: 8. This CDR3 has 15 amino acids. The CDR3 spells CASSTQTSATYEQYF. The CDR3 DNA reads as TGTGCCAGCAGTACCCAGACTAGCGCAACCTACGAGCAGTACTTC.

J is TRBJ1-6 and V is TRBV6-4, with 10 bases aligning to TRBD1. The CDR3 extends over 18 amino acids. The germline V gene encodes CDR1 MRHNA and CDR2 SNTAGT. Losses at the gene ends were 5 bases for V and 0 bases for J; bases not matched to a gene: 7. The CDR3 coding sequence is TGTGCCAGCAGTCAATTGGGACAGGGGAGCTCCTATAATTCACCCCTCCACTTT. Its translation: CASSQLGQGSSYNSPLHF.

The chain uses TRBV10-1 and TRBJ2-1; maybe TRBD2 (6 bases). CDR1 and CDR2 (germline): WNHNN, SYGVQD (reference sequence). The V and J ends lost 4 bases and 0 bases respectively, with 13 bases between them. This CDR3 has 16 amino acids. The CDR3 is CASSGAPGGSYNEQFF. Written as DNA, the CDR3 is TGCGCCAGCAGTGGGGCCCCCGGGGGCTCCTACAATGAGCAGTTCTTC.

V gene TRBV18 combines with J gene TRBJ1-6, with a tentative D call TRBD1 (5 bases). Trimming pared 6 bases from V and 6 bases from J, leaving 15 bases between. Germline V CDR1 and CDR2: KGHSH, LQKENI. This CDR3 is built from 15 residues. This CDR3 reads CASSRIGGTNSPLHF. The CDR3 nucleotides read TGTGCCAGCTCTCGAATCGGCGGGACTAATTCACCCCTCCACTTT.

This clone was counted once. This chain joins TRBV7-2 and TRBJ2-3; 8 bases line up with TRBD2. Germline trimming cut 4 bases from V and 5 bases from J; bases unmatched to any gene: 11. Germline V gives CDR1 SGHTA, CDR2 FQGNSA. CDR3 length: 16 residues. CDR3 residues: CASSYLRGGEGDTQYF. The CDR3 nucleotides read TGTGCCAGCAGCTATCTACGGGGGGGCGAGGGAGATACGCAGTATTTT.

The chain is built from TRBV13 and TRBJ2-5; 7 bases are shared with TRBD2. Trimming took 2 bases from V and 6 from J; bases not matched to a gene: 3. Germline V gene sequence: CDR1 PRHDT, CDR2 FYEKMQ (reference sequence). The CDR3 contains 13 residues. Written as DNA, the CDR3 is TGTGCCAGCAGCTTATGGGGAGGGCAGACCCAGTACTTC. It is translated as CASSLWGGQTQYF.

This sequence joins TRBV28 and TRBJ2-5; no clear D. Trimming took off 5 bases at V and 3 bases at J, with 10 bases between the two ends. The CDR3 consists of 13 residues. Germline V gives CDR1 MDHEN, CDR2 SYDVKM. The CDR3 DNA sequence: TGTGCCAGCAGTAAAAAGGCGGAAGAGACCCAGTACTTC. It codes for CASSKKAEETQYF.

This clone appeared a single time. The CDR3 region is CASSLQGSTGELFF. CDR3 DNA: TGTGCCAGCAGCTTACAGGGAAGCACCGGGGAGCTGTTTTTT. This chain connects TRBV7-3 to TRBJ2-2, with D possibly TRBD1 on 5 matching bases. The CDR3 runs 14 residues. V shed 2 bases and J shed 4 bases, with 8 bases lying between them. CDR1 SGHTA and CDR2 FQGTGA come from the germline V gene.